This T cell receptor (beta chain) originates from a study of OX40 agonist ivuxolimab in advanced cancers. Study-wide context: The patients' treatment was ivuxolimab, an agonistic anti-OX40 (CD134) antibody. Among those enrolled, mean age was about 60 years (range roughly 23 to 90) and 75% to 85% were male. Overall study findings and caveats: Among T cells, CD8+ cells averaged more expanded clones than CD4+ cells.

The CDR3 spans 13 residues. V was shortened by 10 bases and J by 5 bases, with 14 bases between the two germline ends. Germline assignment: CDR1 LNHDA and CDR2 SQIVND (reference sequence). TCRdb's copy holds only in-frame clones and misses some; the assay was immunoSEQ multiplex PCR. The table records tens of thousands of clones, around 87% of them present only once. Concerning this clone: Its antigen is not identified. The same CDR3 also results from other DNA sequences found in this sample.

The genes are TRBV19 and TRBJ1-4; tentatively, D is TRBD1 (6 bases). The sequencing used CD4+ or CD8+ T cells sorted from blood, collected in a trial of the OX40 agonist ivuxolimab. The receptor was derived from an adult with an advanced solid tumor such as melanoma, head and neck, liver or kidney cancer. The CDR3 nucleotides read TGTGCCACCGAAGGACAGCTGAATGAAAAACTGTTTTTT. Protein sequence: CATEGQLNEKLFF.